The 13 T cell receptor beta chains in this list originate from one sample, sequenced in a study of cytomegalovirus exposure and HLA in healthy donors. The study ran its PCR with 60 Vbeta and 13 Jbeta primers. Only in-frame clones appear in the TCRdb table, and some are missing; sequencing was by immunoSEQ multiplex PCR. The sample records approximately 120,000 clones, around two thirds being singletons. The sequenced sample consisted of PBMCs. Receptors were obtained from a human donor in good health.

V gene TRBV19 combines with J gene TRBJ2-1; TRBD1 aligns across 10 bases. There are 17 residues in the CDR3. V shed 4 bases, J shed 4 bases, and the junction held 10 bases outside the gene matches. Germline CDR1 LNHDA, CDR2 SQIVND (reference sequence). CDR3 in amino acids: CASSTLPGTGEYNEQFF. In nucleotides, the CDR3 is TGTGCCAGTAGTACCCTCCCCGGGACAGGGGAATACAATGAGCAGTTCTTC.

The sample holds one count of this clone. This chain joins TRBV28 and TRBJ1-5, with a tentative D call TRBD1 (5 bases). The V end lost 6 bases, the J end lost 7 bases, and 13 bases lay between the germline ends. This CDR3 comprises 13 residues. Germline CDR1 is MDHEN and CDR2 is SYDVKM. CDR3 nucleotides: TGTGCCAGCAGGCCCGGGGGGGAACAGCCCCAGCATTTT. Translated: CASRPGGEQPQHF.

This clone appeared once. CDR3 region: CASSPQDSSGPEKLFF. DNA for the CDR3: TGTGCCAGCAGTCCTCAGGACAGTTCGGGACCGGAAAAACTGTTTTTT. The chain employs TRBV2 and TRBJ1-4; TRBD1 is a possible D gene (6 bases). The CDR3 has 16 amino acids. V lost 5 bases and J 8 bases, leaving 21 bases between the germline ends. The V gene's germline CDR1 is SNHLY and CDR2 FYNNEI.

This CDR3 reads CASSSNPGGLAAGEQFF. DNA of the CDR3: TGTGCCAGCAGCTCCAACCCAGGTGGACTAGCGGCGGGTGAGCAGTTCTTC. The chain combines TRBV7-2 with TRBJ2-1; 10 bases line up with TRBD2. The germline gives CDR1 SGHTA, CDR2 FQGNSA. The ends lost 4 bases at V and 9 bases at J; junction bases unmatched: 15. CDR3 length: 17 residues.

V is TRBV9 and J is TRBJ2-2; TRBD2 aligns across 10 bases. Germline CDR1 is SGDLS and CDR2 is YYNGEE. The CDR3 has 16 residues. V trimming: 1 base; J trimming: 5 bases; junction bases outside the gene matches: 5. The CDR3 region has the DNA TGTGCCAGCAGCGTATCTAGCGGGGGACTTACCGGGGAGCTGTTTTTT. This translates into CASSVSSGGLTGELFF.

V and J are TRBV2 and TRBJ2-1; D might be TRBD1 (6 bases). V was cut by 10 bases and J by 7 bases, with 23 bases left in between. The CDR3 length is 15 residues. The germline gives CDR1 SNHLY, CDR2 FYNNEI. This CDR3 is CATVRGSSRGNEQFF. Here the CDR3 DNA reads TGTGCCACCGTCAGGGGTTCTTCTAGGGGGAATGAGCAGTTCTTC.

The V call is TRBV5-1, the J call TRBJ1-4, with D possibly matching TRBD1 (6 bases). V lost 3 bases and J lost 4, with 10 bases in between. In germline, CDR1 is SGHRS, CDR2 YFSETQ. This CDR3 contains 14 residues. As DNA, the CDR3 is TGCGCCAGCAGCTCCCCAGGGGTTAATGAAAAACTGTTTTTT. This translates into CASSSPGVNEKLFF.

CDR3 sequence reads: CASSAPGQLYEQYF. CDR3 sequence (DNA): TGCGCCAGCAGTGCCCCGGGACAACTATACGAGCAGTACTTC. The gene calls are TRBV10-2 and TRBJ2-7; a weak D match, TRBD1 (6 bases). V lost 4 bases to trimming and J lost 4 bases, with 14 bases between them. The CDR3 spans 14 residues. The V gene's germline CDR1 is WSHSY and CDR2 SAAADI.

The chain combines TRBV7-2 with TRBJ1-4; TRBD1 matches 10 bases. Per germline, CDR1 SGHTA and CDR2 FQGNSA. There are 16 residues in the CDR3. Trimming took 5 bases from V and 7 from J; bases not matched to a gene: 10. The CDR3 sequence is CASSAPRQGALEKLFF. The CDR3 DNA is TGTGCCAGCAGCGCCCCCCGACAGGGGGCTCTTGAAAAACTGTTTTTT. Full variable domain (rest looked up from reference TRBV7-2 and TRBJ1-4): GAGVSQSPSNKVTEKGKDVELRCDPISGHTALYWYRQSLGQGLEFLIYFQGNSAPDKSGLPSDRFSAERTGGSVSTLTIQRTQQEDSAVYLCASSAPRQGALEKLFFGSGTQLSVL.

V and J are TRBV7-2 and TRBJ1-1; D is uncertain. Germline CDR1 SGHTA, CDR2 FQGNSA. V lost 3 bases, J lost 1 base, and 9 bases lay in between. The CDR3 runs 14 residues. The chain's CDR3 is CASSFSVPNTEAFF. The CDR3 DNA reads TGTGCCAGCAGCTTTAGCGTACCGAACACTGAAGCTTTCTTT. Based on the CDR3 plus reference TRBV7-2 and TRBJ1-1, the full variable domain is GAGVSQSPSNKVTEKGKDVELRCDPISGHTALYWYRQSLGQGLEFLIYFQGNSAPDKSGLPSDRFSAERTGGSVSTLTIQRTQQEDSAVYLCASSFSVPNTEAFFGQGTRLTVV.

The chain has TRBV7-2 and TRBJ2-7; 10 positions match TRBD1. The germline gives CDR1 SGHTA, CDR2 FQGNSA. J gave up 0 bases and V 6 bases, and 8 bases lay outside the gene matches. The CDR3 is 16 amino acids. CDR3 loop: CASRSSGQGSSYEQYF. CDR3 nucleotide sequence: TGTGCCAGCAGATCATCGGGACAGGGGAGCTCCTACGAGCAGTACTTC.

The J gene is TRBJ2-2, the V gene TRBV5-1, with 16 bases aligning to TRBD2. Germline CDR1 SGHRS, CDR2 YFSETQ. With 2 bases clipped from V and 7 bases from J, the junction kept 11 bases outside the gene matches. CDR3 length: 19 amino acids. The DNA of the CDR3 is TGCGCCAGCAGCTTCACGGGACTAGCGGGAGGGCCAAGATACGGGGAGCTGTTTTTT. This sequence encodes CASSFTGLAGGPRYGELFF.

The J gene is TRBJ1-5, the V gene TRBV5-6, with no clear D. Trimming removed 5 bases at V and 2 bases at J, with 20 bases between. The germline V gene encodes CDR1 SGHDT and CDR2 YYEEEE. This CDR3 has 17 amino acids. CDR3 protein: CASSSRLGAGGNQPQHF. CDR3 DNA sequence: TGTGCCAGCAGTTCTCGACTGGGTGCGGGAGGCAATCAGCCCCAGCATTTT.